This entry describes one T cell receptor (beta chain). Other DNA sequences of this sample code for an identical CDR3. The data were obtained in a study of blood T cell repertoires in COVID-19. The V and J ends lost 5 bases and 1 base respectively, with 9 bases between them. The germline V gene encodes CDR1 SNHLY and CDR2 FYNNEI. This CDR3 contains 14 residues. In the original workflow: How many nucleated cells were present was estimated from reference gene primer amplification. Clones were read by immunoSEQ multiplex PCR, and TCRdb kept only the in-frame ones, dropping some. V and J calls and clone size come straight from that table; D and trimming were deduced from the DNA. The table shows a few hundred thousand clones, with roughly 90% occurring only once.

This sequence originates from a man in his forties or fifties with acute or convalescent COVID-19. The chain recombines TRBV2 with TRBJ1-5; TRBD1 is a possible D gene (6 bases). The sequencing sample was made of peripheral blood. The CDR3 bases are TGTGCCAGCAGTTCACAGGGAAGCAATCAGCCCCAGCATTTT. Translated, it gives CASSSQGSNQPQHF.